One and the same sample provided the 13 T cell receptor beta chains below, sequenced in a study of T cells after yellow fever vaccination. In TCRdb, the 5' RACE reads were re-called with MiXCR into one record per CDR3 protein. Among under 550,000 distinct CDR3 sequences listed, 21% were seen once. Sample: PBMCs, taken 20 to 25 days after the first yellow fever vaccination. Source of these receptors: a man aged 18 to 29 who received the YFV17D yellow fever vaccine.

This clonotype showed up just a few times. The J gene is TRBJ2-3, the V gene TRBV6-1; the D gene is possibly TRBD2 (6 bases). The CDR3 runs 15 residues. V was clipped by 2 bases and J by 5 bases, with 14 bases between them. CDR1 and CDR2 from the germline V gene are MNHNS and SASEGT. This CDR3 is CASSEWRVAQDTQYF. The CDR3 DNA sequence: TGTGCCAGCAGTGAATGGAGGGTAGCACAAGATACGCAGTATTTT.

This clonotype was counted ten times or more. J is TRBJ2-7 and V is TRBV2, with 12 nucleotides matching TRBD1. Losses at the gene ends were 9 bases for V and 7 bases for J; bases not matched to a gene: 7. The CDR3 covers 13 residues. In germline, CDR1 is SNHLY, CDR2 FYNNEI. The CDR3 reads CASSGTGGGEQYF. In DNA form, the CDR3 reads TGTGCCAGTTCCGGGACAGGGGGCGGGGAGCAGTACTTC.

This clonotype showed up just a few times. CDR3 in amino acids: CASGRRDRLNTGELFF. The DNA of the CDR3 is TGTGCCAGCGGTCGTAGGGACCGTCTGAACACCGGGGAGCTGTTTTTT. The rearrangement joins TRBV5-5 to TRBJ2-2; D tentatively reads TRBD1 or TRBD2 (5 bases each). The CDR3 contains 16 residues. V gave up 7 bases and J gave up 1 base, with 17 bases separating them. CDR1 is SGHKS, CDR2 YYEKEE, per germline (reference sequence).

The V call is TRBV11-2, the J call TRBJ2-4; D may be TRBD2 (6 bases). Germline CDR1 reads SGHAT; CDR2 reads FQNNGV. The V gene lost 5 bases and the J gene lost 3 bases, with 29 bases spanning the gap. This CDR3 is 20 amino acids long. CDR3: CASSPPWEWRVPFSKNIQYF. As DNA, the CDR3 is TGTGCCAGCAGCCCCCCGTGGGAGTGGAGGGTTCCGTTTAGCAAAAACATTCAGTACTTC.

This chain uses TRBV4-1 with TRBJ2-3; perhaps D is TRBD1 or TRBD2 (6 bases each). The V end was cut by 6 bases, the J end by 11 bases, with 18 bases between. Germline V gene sequence: CDR1 MGHRA, CDR2 YSYEKL. CDR3 length equals 13 residues. In nucleotides, the CDR3 is TGCGCCAGCAGAATCAAGGAGGGGGTTCAGCAGTATTTT. As protein: CASRIKEGVQQYF.

In its sample, this clonotype was seen a few times. This CDR3 is CASSAPLAGGLYEQYF. CDR3 DNA sequence: TGTGCCAGCAGCGCCCCACTGGCGGGGGGGTTATACGAGCAGTACTTC. The chain carries TRBV7-9 and TRBJ2-7, with TRBD2 identical over 9 bases. The CDR3 has 16 amino acids. The germline CDR1 and CDR2 sequences are SEHNR and FQNEAQ (reference sequence). After removal of 5 bases from V and 4 bases from J, the junction contained 12 bases not matched to a gene.

In this sample, this clonotype turned up a few times. Here the CDR3 DNA reads TGCAGTGCTAGCCCTCGGACAGTTCGGACTGAAGCTTTCTTT. Its translation: CSASPRTVRTEAFF. The J gene is TRBJ1-1, the V gene TRBV20-1; a weak D match, TRBD1 (6 bases). The V gene's germline CDR1 is DFQATT and CDR2 SNEGSKA (reference sequence). This CDR3 spans 14 amino acids. With 3 bases removed from V and 5 bases from J, the gap between germline ends came to 16 bases.

The chain uses TRBV28 and TRBJ2-3; 15 bases fit TRBD2. CDR1 MDHEN and CDR2 SYDVKM come from the germline V gene. Trimming at V came to 5 bases and at J to 6 bases, leaving 12 bases not matched to a gene. This CDR3 region has 18 residues. CDR3 loop: CASSLVGLAGGPRDTQYF. Written as DNA, the CDR3 is TGTGCCAGCAGTCTCGTTGGACTAGCGGGGGGGCCTAGGGATACGCAGTATTTT.

In its sample, this clonotype was seen a few times. The rearrangement uses TRBV18 and TRBJ1-1, with D hard to call. Between the trimmed V and J ends, which lost 2 bases and 4 bases, there was a span of 8 bases. The CDR3 is 13 residues long. CDR1 is KGHSH, CDR2 LQKENI, per germline. This CDR3 is CASSPGVSTEAFF. In nucleotides, the CDR3 is TGTGCCAGCTCACCAGGGGTGAGCACTGAAGCTTTCTTT.

This clonotype appeared a few times. This chain joins TRBV4-1 and TRBJ1-5; 7 nucleotides agree with TRBD1. The CDR3 totals 14 residues. The germline V gene has CDR1 MGHRA and CDR2 YSYEKL. The junction had 6 bases not matched to a gene; V was cut back by 4 bases and J by 6 bases. CDR3 loop: CASSPTGAAQPQHF. The DNA of the CDR3 is TGCGCCAGCAGCCCAACAGGGGCGGCTCAGCCCCAGCATTTT.

This clonotype was detected only a few times. The gene calls are TRBV12-3 or TRBV12-4 and TRBJ2-1, with D perhaps matching TRBD2 (6 bases). This CDR3 contains 16 residues. V dropped 5 bases and J dropped 6 bases, with 20 bases sitting between them. The CDR3 here is CASSPPERALFNEQFF. The CDR3 bases are TGTGCCAGCAGTCCCCCCGAGCGGGCTTTGTTCAATGAGCAGTTCTTC.

This clonotype has ten or more counts. V usage is TRBV19 and J usage is TRBJ1-1; TRBD1 might be the D (5 bases). CDR1 and CDR2 from the germline V gene are LNHDA and SQIVND (reference sequence). With 6 bases removed from V and 4 bases from J, the gap between germline ends came to 9 bases. The CDR3 is made up of 12 amino acids. The CDR3 DNA is TGTGCCAGTAGAGCAGGGATCACTGAAGCTTTCTTT. Its translation is CASRAGITEAFF.

This clonotype was counted a few times. The J gene is TRBJ2-7, the V gene TRBV7-9; D might be TRBD1 or TRBD2, each matching 5 bases. CDR1 SEHNR and CDR2 FQNEAQ come from the germline V gene (reference sequence). V lost 0 bases to trimming and J lost 1 base, with 7 bases between them. The CDR3 covers 14 residues. The CDR3 sequence is CASSLAGESYEQYV. The CDR3 nucleotides are TGTGCCAGCAGCTTAGCGGGGGAGTCCTACGAGCAGTACGTC.